The text below deals with one T cell receptor (beta chain). Its antigen remains unidentified. Produced via immunoSEQ multiplex PCR; TCRdb's table is partial and in-frame only. Found here are 6,000 or so clones, 89% of them singletons; the top ten hold 8.1%. These data originate in a study of T cell clonotyping in hematopoietic cell transplantation. Overall study findings and caveats: Recipient TCR diversity dropped after transplant; expanded clonotypes rose from day 30 to 180.

Germline CDR1 reads SGDLS; CDR2 reads YYNGEE. V was clipped by 3 bases and J by 5 bases; unmatched bases: 7. The CDR3 contains 14 residues. Specimen: peripheral blood mononuclear cells, collected 100 days after allogeneic stem cell transplant. The sequence derives from a male patient between 35 and 55 years old who had an allogeneic stem cell transplant from an unrelated donor, so the T cells may come from the graft donor. Some clones in this sample may be carry-over from other donors' samples. This chain uses TRBV9 with TRBJ1-2, with 7 nucleotides matching TRBD1. In DNA, the CDR3 is TGTGCCAGCAGCGCTACGGGACAGAGATATGGCTACACCTTC. As protein: CASSATGQRYGYTF.